This T cell receptor (beta chain) was found in a study of shared clonotypes between healthy human individuals. The method was immunoSEQ multiplex PCR; TCRdb's version includes in-frame clones alone and lacks a portion of them. The top ten hold about 0.89% of the sample, which has about 1.1 million clones, roughly 80% seen once. Donors were healthy HIV-negative adults without recently reported acute infections or vaccinations. Only Caucasian adults living in Nashville, Tennessee served as donors. Study findings and constraints: Approximately 5.1% was the fraction of naive CD4 clonotypes found shared across several donors.

The CDR3 has 15 amino acids. The V gene lost 6 bases and the J gene lost 5 bases, with 17 bases spanning the gap. Germline CDR1 MNHEY, CDR2 SVGAGI. As for this clone: The antigen remains undetermined.

The clonotype comes from a young man in good health. Some clones in this sample may be carry-over from other donors' samples. The sequenced sample consisted of memory CD4+ T cells from PBMCs. This sample's subset: CD45RA-negative fraction. The chain couples TRBV6-5 to TRBJ2-1; D remains ambiguous. CDR3 in amino acids: CASRPGPLWNNEQFF. The CDR3 bases are TGTGCCAGCAGACCCGGACCCCTTTGGAACAATGAGCAGTTCTTC.